This T cell receptor (beta chain) is from a study of beta chain features in type 1 diabetes. Study information: The number of sorted cells examined across all samples was some 99,000,000.

The study, taken as a whole, reports: Equally in patients and controls, PCR might preferentially amplify shorter templates. Fewer junction insertions and more nucleotide deletions appeared in type 1 diabetes patients.

CDR1 is SGHRS, CDR2 YFSETQ, per germline. V gave up 4 bases and J gave up 5 bases; unmatched junction bases: 8. The CDR3 totals 15 residues. Cells sorted by CD45RO/CCR7/CD25/CD127/CD95/CD27 comprised CD4+ naive, central memory, regulatory and stem cell-like memory cells. Reverse transcribing all isolated RNA meant expressed TCRB transcripts were sequenced. Here immunoSEQ multiplex PCR was the method, and the copy in TCRdb shows in-frame clones only, minus some. The table lists fewer than 150,000 clones, roughly 7.2% of them singletons, with 1.1% to 1.5% in the top ten. On this clone itself: Its specificity is not known.

The sequenced sample was central memory CD4+ T cells from blood. The rearrangement joins TRBV5-1 to TRBJ2-5; the match to TRBD1 covers 10 bases. This sequence originates from a woman younger than 45 in good health. The CDR3 DNA sequence: TGCGCCAGCAGCGGCGGGACAGGGGTTGAGGAGACCCAGTACTTC. Protein: CASSGGTGVEETQYF.